The entry below describes one TCR beta chain. This specimen comes from a study of blood T cell repertoires in COVID-19. On the study more broadly: Acute and convalescent COVID-19 samples came from the United States, Italy and Spain.

V shed 5 bases, J shed 7 bases, and the junction held 6 bases outside the gene matches. The CDR3 runs to 13 residues. Looked up from germline, CDR1 is SGHVS and CDR2 is FQNEAQ. In the authors' workflow: Reference gene primers were amplified, and this amplification served to estimate nucleated cell counts. The protocol was immunoSEQ multiplex PCR, while the TCRdb copy is restricted to in-frame clones and leaves out a portion. V, J and clone size derive from that table, while D and trimming were established from the DNA sequence. The table includes around 300,000 clones, roughly nine tenths detected once. Participant age was roughly 18 to 95 years, and participants resided in fewer than 25 US areas. For recovered donors of Cohort 3, there were two negative PCRs, clearance, or symptom resolution.

The receptor comes from a woman aged 18-29 years who had recovered from COVID-19. Material for sequencing was PBMCs or T cells enriched from blood (not recorded which). The chain has TRBV7-8 and TRBJ1-2; 8 bases are a match to TRBD1. The CDR3 region has the DNA TGTGCCAGCAGCCTAGACAGGGGATCTGGCTACACCTTC. This gives the protein CASSLDRGSGYTF.